This T cell receptor beta chain was recovered during a study of post-analysis software for immune sequencing data. cDNA libraries of TCR beta carried unique molecular identifiers. cDNA molecules numbering approximately 500,000 came from approximately 1 to 10 million T cells. One entry per CDR3 protein results from TCRdb running MiXCR on the PCR reads. The sample yields 550,000 to 700,000 distinct CDR3 sequences, around 40% seen once. Note on this clonotype: The target antigen is unknown.

The V end lost 0 bases, the J end lost 1 base, and 15 bases lay between the germline ends. The CDR3 extends over 17 amino acids. Germline-derived CDR1 and CDR2 are MGHRA and YSYEKL. General study points: Strong co-clustering by F measure was seen for same-batch samples. Normalized Chao1 diversity was significantly lower in multiple sclerosis patients than in controls. Compared with controls, patients had more of 4 or 5 TRBV segments, including TRBV5-6, TRBV5-1 and TRBV20-1.

Sequencing used blood. The TCR sequence derives from a girl between 5 and 17 years old with multiple sclerosis. V and J are TRBV4-1 and TRBJ2-5; D remains unclear. The CDR3 spells CASSQDWKEISQETQYF. The CDR3 bases are TGCGCCAGCAGCCAAGATTGGAAGGAAATATCCCAAGAGACCCAGTACTTC.